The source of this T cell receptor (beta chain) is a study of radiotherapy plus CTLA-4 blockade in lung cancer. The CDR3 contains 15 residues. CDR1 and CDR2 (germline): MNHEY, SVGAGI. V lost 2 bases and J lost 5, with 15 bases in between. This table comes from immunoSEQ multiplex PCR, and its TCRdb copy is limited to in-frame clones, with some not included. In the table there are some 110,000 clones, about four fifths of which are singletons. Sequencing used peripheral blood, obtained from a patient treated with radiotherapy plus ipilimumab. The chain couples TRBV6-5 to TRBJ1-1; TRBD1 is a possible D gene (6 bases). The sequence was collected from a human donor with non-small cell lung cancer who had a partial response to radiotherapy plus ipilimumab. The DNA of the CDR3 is TGTGCCAGCAGTTACGAGGGGGGGCTGAGGACTGAAGCTTTCTTT. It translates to CASSYEGGLRTEAFF.